This TCR beta chain stems from a study of blood T cells in healthy people across ages (dated by TCRdb to 2015 to 2017). Background for the entire study: In model experiments, template switching captured about one uniquely barcoded TCR beta cDNA molecule for every two T cells. The donors were divided into four age groups: young (average around 16 years), middle-aged (roughly 40), aged (approximately 59) and long-lived (about 79). To avoid experimental bias, donors of different ages were randomly spread across the sequencing lanes. The study analyzed two additional independent replicas of 1 million unique cDNA reads from the same blood draw for two donors, one aged 18 to 30 and one aged 80 or older. The study measured age-related changes in TCR beta repertoire diversity using deep sequencing normalized with unique cDNA molecular identifiers. The study at large found these results: As age increased, observed TCR beta diversity per million T cells dropped in a roughly linear way, and a significant reduction was already evident by age 40. The CMV infection status of donors was not known, potentially confounding age-related changes in expanded clonotypes. Because profiling used bulk unsorted PBMCs, naive and antigen-experienced compartments could not be compared conclusively. Compared with the aged group, the long-lived group had more naive CD4+ T cells, fewer expanded clones and increased TCR diversity, suggesting age selection. Estimates of total diversity based on one million sequenced T cells were regarded as lower bounds and as underestimates. Observed TCR beta diversity correlated strongly with the percentage of naive T cells measured by flow cytometry.

The CDR3 holds 16 amino acids from the cysteine to the phenylalanine. Of all the DNA, just the CDR3 is kept, 48 bases in frame from base 1. V loses 4 bases of germline sequence and J loses 1 base, and the interval between the two ends is 15 bases. CDR1 is given as SEHNR and CDR2 as FQNEAQ, both from the germline V gene (reference sequence). About this clonotype itself: It lacks a known antigen. Per-base quality was not reported, and no clone a single base away is much larger than it.

Receptors were amplified or captured by 5' RACE. Instrument used: Illumina HiSeq 2500. A second roughly 6 to 12 cycle PCR used a sample-barcoded 5' primer and a J-beta primer mix. A template-switch 5' adaptor carrying 12 random nucleotides introduced a unique molecular identifier onto each TCR beta cDNA molecule. Each sample yielded at least 2.5 million CDR3-containing paired-end reads. The Mint cDNA synthesis kit, primed by a TRBC-specific oligonucleotide, was used to synthesize first-strand cDNA from all RNA. All cDNA was treated with uracil-DNA glycosylase and then went through a first 18-cycle PCR with the universal primers M1SS and BC2_uni_R. In the source study's methods: For normalization, 1 million high-quality reads were randomly selected from each sample, with every read carrying a distinct molecular identifier. Reads sharing molecular identifiers were discarded rather than binned into consensus sequences. MiTCR, with a Q25 quality threshold and the strictest error-elimination algorithm, was used for CDR3 identification, clonotype clustering and error correction. Lower-bound total TCR beta diversity was estimated with a nonparametric unseen species model using Euler transformation. Using fastp at Q25 and MiXCR, TCRdb reprocessed the public reads and kept productive beta chains. Entries are consolidated by CDR3 protein sequence, retaining the most common genes and DNA. These V and J calls are TCRdb output, not the study's own analysis. This sample holds about 640,000 distinct CDR3 sequences; around three fifths were observed only once. Clones ranked in the top ten supply over 30% of the sample.

Systemically healthy Caucasian individuals from Russia, approximately 39 in total and aged about 6 to 90 years, were included as donors. Ten milliliters of peripheral blood were drawn from each donor into EDTA-treated Vacutainer tubes. Ficoll-Paque density-gradient centrifugation was used to isolate PBMCs, with at least 6.5 million per sample. Trizol reagent was used to extract total RNA from PBMCs, with at least 5 micrograms per sample. Naive CD45RAhigh/CD27high T cell percentages were measured by flow cytometry on a PBMC aliquot from every donor. The TCR comes from a man in his 60s in good health. The rearranged segments are TRBV7-9 and TRBJ2-3; the D segment could be TRBD2, given 5 matching bases. The sequenced sample was blood. At the DNA level, the sequence is TGTGCCAGCAGCTGGCCGGGCGGGTCTGGCACAGATACGCAGTATTTT. Its protein product is CASSWPGGSGTDTQYF.